Sequencing of this T cell receptor beta chain was carried out in a study of CD8 T cells in Susac syndrome. Reverse transcription of about 0.5 to 1 ug RNA used random hexamers. TCRdb itself ran the immunoSEQ multiplex PCR reads through MiXCR, one entry per CDR3 protein. The table includes 150,000 to 200,000 distinct CDR3 sequences, about 92% detected once. This clonotype was seen once. Through negative isolation, CD4+ and CD8+ T cells were obtained, while TEMRA cells were enriched using FACS. V was clipped by 5 bases and J by 5 bases, with 12 bases between them. There are 12 residues in the CDR3. Germline loops: CDR1 DFQATT, CDR2 SNEGSKA (reference sequence).

This receptor was taken from a human donor in good health. V is TRBV20-1 and J is TRBJ2-5; no clear D. Sequences were obtained from CD4+ T cells from PBMCs. In DNA form, the CDR3 reads TGCAGTGCTCGTGGATGGTACGAGACCCAGTACTTC. The encoded protein is CSARGWYETQYF.